The source of this T cell receptor beta chain is a study of blood T cell repertoires in COVID-19. Study-wide background: COVID-19 samples, acute and convalescent, were from the United States, Italy and Spain. In each case, the material was cDNA or gDNA derived from T cells, B-cell-depleted T cells, or PBMCs.

The V gene end was trimmed by 10 bases and the J gene end by 0 bases; junction bases not matched to a gene: 9. The CDR3 has 14 residues. Germline-derived CDR1 and CDR2 are SGHTA and FQGNSA. In the original analysis: By means of reference gene primer amplification, nucleated cell counts were estimated. The method was immunoSEQ multiplex PCR; TCRdb's version includes in-frame clones alone and lacks a portion of them. The V and J calls and clone size are taken from that table; D and trimming were inferred from the DNA. The table includes 230,000 or so clones, approximately 82% detected once. J is TRBJ2-7 and V is TRBV7-2, with 7 bases aligning to TRBD1. This sequence originates from a man between 35 and 55 years old who had recovered from COVID-19. What was sequenced was peripheral blood. This CDR3 is CATRDSDSSYEQYF. CDR3 sequence (DNA): TGTGCCACCCGGGACAGCGATTCCTCCTACGAGCAGTACTTC. Complete variable domain (other parts from reference TRBV7-2 and TRBJ2-7): GAGVSQSPSNKVTEKGKDVELRCDPISGHTALYWYRQSLGQGLEFLIYFQGNSAPDKSGLPSDRFSAERTGGSVSTLTIQRTQQEDSAVYLCATRDSDSSYEQYFGPGTRLTVT.